Each of the 15 T cell receptor beta chains below was sequenced from the same sample in a study of post-analysis software for immune sequencing data. General study findings and limits: A handful of TRBV segments were significantly more frequent in patients than in controls. TRBV5-6, TRBV5-1 and TRBV20-1 were among these segments.

cDNA libraries of TCR beta carried unique molecular identifiers. Using its own MiXCR run on the PCR reads, TCRdb lists one record per CDR3 protein. The sample lists more than 350,000 distinct CDR3 sequences, approximately 39% occurring once. Their cognate antigens are unknown. The sequenced material came from blood. Every receptor here comes from a girl aged 2 to 9 with multiple sclerosis.

This rearrangement joins TRBV18 to TRBJ2-1; 7 positions match TRBD2. This CDR3 has 15 amino acids. CDR1 KGHSH and CDR2 LQKENI come from the germline V gene. V dropped 2 bases and J dropped 6; count of bases not matched to a gene: 7. CDR3 coding DNA: TGTGCCAGCTCACCATCTAGCGGAACACGCAATGAGCAGTTCTTC. Its protein is CASSPSSGTRNEQFF.

This clonotype occurred many times. The chain is built from TRBV10-3 and TRBJ2-7; 8 positions agree with TRBD2. From germline, CDR1 is ENHRY and CDR2 SYGVKD. V trimming: 10 bases; J trimming: 2 bases; junction bases outside the gene matches: 4. The length of the CDR3 is 12 residues. In DNA form, the CDR3 reads TGTGCCACAGATAGCGGGGCCTACGAGCAGTACTTC. The encoded protein is CATDSGAYEQYF.

This clonotype was picked up a small number of times. In DNA form, the CDR3 reads TGTGCCAACACCCCCGACAGGGCCTATGGCTACACCTTC. It yields the protein CANTPDRAYGYTF. The chain has TRBV7-9 and TRBJ1-2; 7 bases fit TRBD1. V was pared by 10 bases and J by 4 bases, with 9 bases of the junction left unmatched. This CDR3 is 13 amino acids long. Germline values: CDR1 SEHNR, CDR2 FQNEAQ (reference sequence).

In this sample, this clonotype turned up a few times. This sequence joins TRBV12-3 or TRBV12-4 and TRBJ1-2; D uncertain. The CDR3 has 14 amino acids. The V and J ends lost 4 bases and 3 bases respectively, with 12 bases between them. The chain's CDR3 is CASSSYLEDYGYTF. DNA for the CDR3: TGTGCCAGCAGTTCTTACCTAGAAGACTATGGCTACACCTTC.

The chain recombines TRBV4-2 with TRBJ1-1; a weak D match, TRBD1 (6 bases). The CDR3 has 15 residues. The V and J ends lost 4 bases and 2 bases respectively, with 14 bases between them. CDR1 and CDR2 from the germline V gene are LGHNA and YNFKEQ. CDR3 in amino acids: CASSPSSGANTEAFF. The DNA of the CDR3 is TGTGCCAGCAGCCCCAGCTCGGGGGCAAACACTGAAGCTTTCTTT.

The CDR3 spells CASSPSENQPQHF. The CDR3 bases are TGTGCCAGCAGCCCCTCGGAAAATCAGCCCCAGCATTTT. This chain connects TRBV12-3 or TRBV12-4 to TRBJ1-5; D is ambiguous. Trimming stripped 6 bases from V and 4 bases from J, with 10 bases between. The CDR3 loop spans 13 amino acids.

The rearrangement uses TRBV28 and TRBJ2-3, with TRBD1 as a possible D gene (5 bases). Germline V CDR1 and CDR2: MDHEN, SYDVKM. The CDR3 spans 13 residues. Deletions cut 6 bases from V and 8 bases from J, with 15 bases between. For the CDR3, the DNA is TGTGCCAGCAGCTTTATGGGGCGTATTACGCAGTATTTT. This encodes CASSFMGRITQYF.

The CDR3 loop is CASSKPGQLETQYF. In nucleotides, the CDR3 is TGTGCCAGCAGCAAACCGGGACAGTTAGAGACCCAGTACTTC. The chain links TRBV5-4 to TRBJ2-5; the match to TRBD1 covers 7 bases. The CDR3 is made up of 14 amino acids. Germline-derived CDR1 and CDR2 are SGHNT and YYREEE (reference sequence). V was clipped by 4 bases and J by 4 bases; unmatched bases: 7.

This clonotype was picked up a small number of times. J is TRBJ2-1 and V is TRBV13, with no clear D. Germline CDR1 is PRHDT and CDR2 is FYEKMQ (reference sequence). Deletions cut 5 bases from V and 7 bases from J, with 12 bases between. The CDR3 loop spans 13 amino acids. The CDR3 here is CASSKDHPNEQFF. The CDR3 DNA reads as TGTGCCAGCAGCAAAGATCATCCTAATGAGCAGTTCTTC. Filled out from reference TRBV13 and TRBJ2-1, the complete variable domain reads AAGVIQSPRHLIKEKRETATLKCYPIPRHDTVYWYQQGPGQDPQFLISFYEKMQSDKGSIPDRFSAQQFSDYHSELNMSSLELGDSALYFCASSKDHPNEQFFGPGTRLTVL.

The J gene is TRBJ2-5, the V gene TRBV7-7; 8 nucleotides align to TRBD1. CDR3 size: 15 residues. Germline CDR1 is SSHAT and CDR2 is FNYEAQ (reference sequence). V lost 5 bases, J lost 5 bases, and 10 bases stayed unmatched. In nucleotides, the CDR3 is TGTGCCAGCAGCCCATTGAACAGGGGGAAGGAGACCCAGTACTTC. This translates into CASSPLNRGKETQYF.

The chain links TRBV7-8 to TRBJ2-4; D is unresolved. This CDR3 is built from 15 residues. Germline V lookup: CDR1 SGHVS, CDR2 FQNEAQ. V was shortened by 5 bases and J by 0 bases, with 11 bases between the two germline ends. The DNA of the CDR3 is TGTGCCAGCAGCCCACACTCTATAGCCAAAAACATTCAGTACTTC. It translates to CASSPHSIAKNIQYF.

The chain carries TRBV29-1 and TRBJ2-7; D is unclear. V was trimmed by 4 bases and J by 3 bases, leaving 16 bases between them. Per germline, CDR1 SQVTM and CDR2 ANQGSEA. The CDR3 length is 14 residues. The chain's CDR3 is CSVVISAPNYEQYF. The CDR3 bases are TGCAGCGTTGTCATCTCCGCTCCTAACTACGAGCAGTACTTC.

This chain uses TRBV10-3 with TRBJ2-3; the D call may be TRBD1 or TRBD2 (5 bases each). Germline V gene sequence: CDR1 ENHRY, CDR2 SYGVKD. This CDR3 has 14 amino acids. Trimming took 6 bases from V and 2 from J, leaving 12 bases between them. This CDR3 reads CAISRDPDTDTQYF. The CDR3 bases are TGTGCCATCAGCAGGGACCCCGACACAGATACGCAGTATTTT.

In the case of this clonotype: Just one base apart from a much larger clone, this may be a read error. The chain carries TRBV20-1 and TRBJ2-5; tentatively, D is TRBD2 (5 bases). This CDR3 has 15 amino acids. The germline V gene encodes CDR1 DFQATT and CDR2 SNEGSKA (reference sequence). The CDR3 DNA sequence: TGCAGTGCTTCGCCCGACCGGACTTCAGGAGAGACCCAGTGCTTC. Translated, it gives CSASPDRTSGETQCF.

The chain is built from TRBV12-3 or TRBV12-4 and TRBJ2-1, with unresolved D. The V gene lost 7 bases and the J gene lost 3 bases, with 10 bases spanning the gap. This CDR3 has 13 amino acids. This CDR3 reads CASNKLGYNEQFF. CDR3 bases: TGTGCCAGCAACAAACTCGGCTACAATGAGCAGTTCTTC.